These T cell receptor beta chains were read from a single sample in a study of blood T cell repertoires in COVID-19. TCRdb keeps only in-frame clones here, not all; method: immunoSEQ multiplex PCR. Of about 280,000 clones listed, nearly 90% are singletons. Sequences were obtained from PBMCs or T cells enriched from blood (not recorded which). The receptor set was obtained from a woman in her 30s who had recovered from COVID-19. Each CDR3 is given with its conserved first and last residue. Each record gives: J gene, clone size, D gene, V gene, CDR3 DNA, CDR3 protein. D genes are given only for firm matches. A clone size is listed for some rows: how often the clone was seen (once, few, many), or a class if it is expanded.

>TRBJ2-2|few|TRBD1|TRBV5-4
TGTGCCAGCAGCCGTGACAGGGGGTCCGGGGAGCTGTTTTTT
CASSRDRGSGELFF
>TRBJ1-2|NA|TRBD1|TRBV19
TGTGCCAGTAGTGGTACAGGGGGCCGGTATGGCTACACCTTC
CASSGTGGRYGYTF
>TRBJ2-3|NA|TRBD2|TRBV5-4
TGTGCCAGCAGCTTGAGACTAGCGGGGAGCACAGATACGCAGTATTTT
CASSLRLAGSTDTQYF
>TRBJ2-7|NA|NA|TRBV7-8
TGTGCCAGCGGCCCCCGAATTCGCAGGGGTTCGGAGCAGTACTTC
CASGPRIRRGSEQYF
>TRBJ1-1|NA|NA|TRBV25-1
TGTGTTGTGAGGCGAAACACTGAAGCTTTCTTT
CVVRRNTEAFF
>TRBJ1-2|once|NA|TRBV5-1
TGCGCCAGCAGCCAAAACCCACAGGGTATCTATGGCTACACCTTC
CASSQNPQGIYGYTF
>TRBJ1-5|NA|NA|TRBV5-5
TGTGCCAGCAGCTTATACTGGACTTATCAGCCCCAGCATTTT
CASSLYWTYQPQHF
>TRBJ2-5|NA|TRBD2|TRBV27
TGTGCCAGCTCTTTAACCGGACTAGCGGGAAGGAAGACCCAGTACTTC
CASSLTGLAGRKTQYF
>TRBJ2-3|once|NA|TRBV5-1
TGCGCCAGCAGCTTGGATGCAGTCACAGATACGCAGTATTTT
CASSLDAVTDTQYF
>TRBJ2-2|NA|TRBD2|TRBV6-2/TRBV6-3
TGTGCCAGCAGTTACTCCGGGACTAGCACCGGGGAGCTGTTTTTT
CASSYSGTSTGELFF
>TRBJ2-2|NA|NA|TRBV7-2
TGTGCCAGCAGCCACTGGACAGAAAACACCGGGGAGCTGTTTTTT
CASSHWTENTGELFF
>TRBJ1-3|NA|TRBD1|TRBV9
TGTGCCAGCAGCGTCGGACAGGGGGCGTCCACCTCTGGAAACACCATATATTTT
CASSVGQGASTSGNTIYF
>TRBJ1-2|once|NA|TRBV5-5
TGTGCCAGCAGCTTGGCGGGGGGAAACAACTATGGCTACACCTTC
CASSLAGGNNYGYTF
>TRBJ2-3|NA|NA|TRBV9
TGTGCCAGCAGCGTAGAGGCCCTACAGGGATTCACAGATACGCAGTATTTT
CASSVEALQGFTDTQYF
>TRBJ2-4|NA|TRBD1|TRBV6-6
TGTGCCAGCAGTCGTACCGGGATTACAGGGGCCTTAGCCAAAAACATTCAGTACTTC
CASSRTGITGALAKNIQYF
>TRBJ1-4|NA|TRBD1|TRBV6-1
TGTGCCAGCAGTGCCTGGGACAGGGGGCTTCCTAATGAAAAACTGTTTTTT
CASSAWDRGLPNEKLFF
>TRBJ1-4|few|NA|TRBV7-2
TGTGCCAGCAGCTTCGGGATCTACGAAAAACTGTTTTTT
CASSFGIYEKLFF
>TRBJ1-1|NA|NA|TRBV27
TGTGCCAGCAGTCCTCCTCTAGACAGACAGAACACTGAAGCTTTCTTT
CASSPPLDRQNTEAFF
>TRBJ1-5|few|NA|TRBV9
TGTGCCAGCAGCGTAGTAGGGAGCGCCAATCAGCCCCAGCATTTT
CASSVVGSANQPQHF
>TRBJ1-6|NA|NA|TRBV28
TGTGCCAGCAGTTTCCCAGGTCTCTCCTATAATTCACCCCTCCACTTT
CASSFPGLSYNSPLHF
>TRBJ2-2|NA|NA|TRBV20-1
TGCAGTGCTAGTGTTCTAAAGAACACCGGGGAGCTGTTTTTT
CSASVLKNTGELFF
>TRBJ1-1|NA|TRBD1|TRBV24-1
TGTGCCACCAGTGGCGGGGCAGGGGGCGGGTGGACTGAAGCTTTCTTT
CATSGGAGGGWTEAFF
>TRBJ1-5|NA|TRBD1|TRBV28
TGTGCCAGCAGTTCCCAGGACAGGGAATATAGCAATCAGCCCCAGCATTTT
CASSSQDREYSNQPQHF
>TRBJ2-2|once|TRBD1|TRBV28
TGTGCCAGCAGTTTGGGACAGCTCAACACCGGGGAGCTGTTTTTT
CASSLGQLNTGELFF
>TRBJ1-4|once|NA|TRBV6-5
TGTGCCAGTTGGGGGAGGACTAATGAAAAACTGTTTTTT
CASWGRTNEKLFF
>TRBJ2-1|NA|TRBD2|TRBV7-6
TGTGCCAGCAGCCGAGGGCCGGGGGGGCCGGATGAGCAGTTCTTC
CASSRGPGGPDEQFF
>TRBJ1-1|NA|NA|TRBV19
TGTGCCAGTAGTATGGGTGGGGCGGAAGCTTTCTTT
CASSMGGAEAFF
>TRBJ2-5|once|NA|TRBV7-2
TGTGCCAGCAGCCTTAAGACAGTATTAGAGACCCAGTACTTC
CASSLKTVLETQYF
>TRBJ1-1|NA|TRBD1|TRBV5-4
TGTGCCAGCAGCCCTCAGACAGGGACCACTGAAGCTTTCTTT
CASSPQTGTTEAFF
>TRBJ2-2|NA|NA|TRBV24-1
TGTGCCACCAGTGATTCCGACAGTATTAGGGCCGGGGAGCTGTTTTTT
CATSDSDSIRAGELFF
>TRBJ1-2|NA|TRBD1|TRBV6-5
TGTGCCAGCAGGCCGGGACAGACCTATGGCTACACCTTC
CASRPGQTYGYTF
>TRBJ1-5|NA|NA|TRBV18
TGTGCCAGCTCCCCAACCGGGGGGACGACCTGGGGTCGCAATCAGCCCCAGCATTTT
CASSPTGGTTWGRNQPQHF
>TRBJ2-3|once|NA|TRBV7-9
TGTGCCAGCAGCAGAGGGGACTTCACAGATACGCAGTATTTT
CASSRGDFTDTQYF
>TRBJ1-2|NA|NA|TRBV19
TGTGCCAGTCGATGGGGCCAACCCTATGGCTACACCTTC
CASRWGQPYGYTF
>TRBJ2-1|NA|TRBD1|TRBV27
TGTGCCGGCAGTTCTCGACAGGGTGAGCAGTTCTTC
CAGSSRQGEQFF
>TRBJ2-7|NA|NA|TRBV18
TGTGCCAGCTCACCACTGGAGCGGAGTTCCTACGAGCAGTACTTC
CASSPLERSSYEQYF
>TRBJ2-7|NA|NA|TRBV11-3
TGTGCCAGCAGCTTAGGCGGCTATAGCGAGCAGTACTTC
CASSLGGYSEQYF
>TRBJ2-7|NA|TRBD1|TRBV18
TGTGCCAGCTCACCAGACCGGGACAGGCCCGGTTTTTGGGATGGGAGCTCCTACGAGCAGTACTTC
CASSPDRDRPGFWDGSSYEQYF
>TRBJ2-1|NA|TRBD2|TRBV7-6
TGTGCCAGCAGCCCACTGACTAGCGGGGGGGCGCCCTCCTACAATGAGCAGTTCTTC
CASSPLTSGGAPSYNEQFF
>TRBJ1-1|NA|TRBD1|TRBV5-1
TGCGCCAGCAGCTTAAGCCAGGGGGTAAGCGCTGAAGCTTTCTTT
CASSLSQGVSAEAFF